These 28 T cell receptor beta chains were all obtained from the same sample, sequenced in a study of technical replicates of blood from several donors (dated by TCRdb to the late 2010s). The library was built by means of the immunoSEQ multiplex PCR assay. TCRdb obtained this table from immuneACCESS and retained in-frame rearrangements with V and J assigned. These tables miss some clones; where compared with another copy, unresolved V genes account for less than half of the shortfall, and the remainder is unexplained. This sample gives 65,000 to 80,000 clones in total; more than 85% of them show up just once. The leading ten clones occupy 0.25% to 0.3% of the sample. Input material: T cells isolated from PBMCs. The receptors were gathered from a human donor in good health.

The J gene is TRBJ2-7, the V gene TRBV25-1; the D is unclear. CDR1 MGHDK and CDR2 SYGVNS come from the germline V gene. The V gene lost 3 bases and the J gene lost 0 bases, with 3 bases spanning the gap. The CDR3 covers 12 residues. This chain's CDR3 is CASSDNSYEQYF. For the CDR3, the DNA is TGTGCCAGCAGTGACAACTCCTACGAGCAGTACTTC.

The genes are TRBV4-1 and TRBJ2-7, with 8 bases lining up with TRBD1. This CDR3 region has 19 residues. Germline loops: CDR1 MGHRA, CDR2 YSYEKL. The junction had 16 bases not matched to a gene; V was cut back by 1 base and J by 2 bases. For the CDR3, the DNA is TGCGCCAGCAGCCAAGTTTTCCCCCCAGGTCAGGGGGCGACCTACGAGCAGTACTTC. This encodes CASSQVFPPGQGATYEQYF.

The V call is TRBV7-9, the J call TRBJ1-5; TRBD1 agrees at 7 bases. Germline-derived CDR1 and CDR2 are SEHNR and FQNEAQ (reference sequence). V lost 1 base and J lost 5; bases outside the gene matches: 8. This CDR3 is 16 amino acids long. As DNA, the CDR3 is TGTGCCAGCAGCTTAGGGACAGGTTTTAACGATCAGCCCCAGCATTTT. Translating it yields CASSLGTGFNDQPQHF.

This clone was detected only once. The CDR3 sequence is CASRTGRGEQYF. In DNA, the CDR3 is TGTGCCAGCAGAACCGGGAGGGGGGAGCAGTACTTC. This chain connects TRBV5-4 to TRBJ2-7; 8 nucleotides align to TRBD2. Germline V lookup: CDR1 SGHNT, CDR2 YYREEE (reference sequence). This CDR3 has 12 amino acids. The V and J ends lost 5 bases and 7 bases, in that order; junction bases with no gene match: 5.

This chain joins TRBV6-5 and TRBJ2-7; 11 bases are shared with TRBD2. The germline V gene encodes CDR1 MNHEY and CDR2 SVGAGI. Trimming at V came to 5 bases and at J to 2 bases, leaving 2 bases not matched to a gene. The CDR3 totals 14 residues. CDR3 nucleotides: TGTGCCAGCAGTAGACTAGCGGGGACCTACGAGCAGTACTTC. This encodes CASSRLAGTYEQYF.

The CDR3 coding sequence is TGTGCCAGCAGCTTGGTCGGGAGAGGCCCCTACGAGCAGTACTTC. Translated, it gives CASSLVGRGPYEQYF. This sequence joins TRBV11-2 and TRBJ2-7, with D possibly matching TRBD2 (6 bases). Germline assignment: CDR1 SGHAT and CDR2 FQNNGV. The CDR3 has 15 residues. Between the trimmed V and J ends, which lost 3 bases and 2 bases, there was a span of 14 bases.

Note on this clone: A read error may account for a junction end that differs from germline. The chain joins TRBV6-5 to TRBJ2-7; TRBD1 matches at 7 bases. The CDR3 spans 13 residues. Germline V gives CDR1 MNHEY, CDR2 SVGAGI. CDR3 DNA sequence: TGTGCCAGCAGTTCCATACGAGGGGGCGCCGGGGACTTC. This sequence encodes CASSSIRGGAGDF.

The CDR3 is CAWGRQGANTEAFF. The CDR3 DNA reads TGTGCCTGGGGCCGACAGGGGGCGAACACTGAAGCTTTCTTT. This sequence joins TRBV30 and TRBJ1-1, with 10 bases matching TRBD1. CDR3 size: 14 residues. Losses at the gene ends were 5 bases for V and 1 base for J; bases not matched to a gene: 4. The germline CDR1 and CDR2 sequences are GTSNPN and SVGIG (reference sequence).

The CDR3 loop reads CASSSYLGGGAGELFF. As DNA, the CDR3 is TGTGCCAGCAGCTCGTATTTGGGGGGGGGCGCCGGGGAGCTGTTTTTT. The genes are TRBV7-9 and TRBJ2-2; a possible D gene is TRBD2 (7 bases). The germline V gene encodes CDR1 SEHNR and CDR2 FQNEAQ (reference sequence). V lost 4 bases and J lost 6, with 18 bases in between. The CDR3 length is 16 residues.

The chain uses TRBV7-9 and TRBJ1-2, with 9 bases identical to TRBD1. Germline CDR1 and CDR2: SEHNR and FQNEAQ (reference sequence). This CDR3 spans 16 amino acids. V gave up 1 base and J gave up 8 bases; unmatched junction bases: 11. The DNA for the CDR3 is TGTGCCAGCAGCTTAGAGGGGGCCGGGACAGGGAGAGGCTACACCTTC. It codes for CASSLEGAGTGRGYTF.

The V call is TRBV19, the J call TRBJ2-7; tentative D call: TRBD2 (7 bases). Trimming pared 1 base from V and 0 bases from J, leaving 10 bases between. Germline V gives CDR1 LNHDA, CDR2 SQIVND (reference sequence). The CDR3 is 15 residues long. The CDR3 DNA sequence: TGTGCCAGTAGTATAGCGGGGGGCTCCTCCTACGAGCAGTACTTC. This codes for CASSIAGGSSYEQYF.

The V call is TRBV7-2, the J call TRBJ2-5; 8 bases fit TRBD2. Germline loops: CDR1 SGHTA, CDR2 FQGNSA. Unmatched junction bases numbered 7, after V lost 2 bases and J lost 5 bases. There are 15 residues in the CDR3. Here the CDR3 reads CASSLQAGVLETQYF. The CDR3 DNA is TGTGCCAGCAGCTTACAAGCGGGGGTTCTGGAGACCCAGTACTTC.

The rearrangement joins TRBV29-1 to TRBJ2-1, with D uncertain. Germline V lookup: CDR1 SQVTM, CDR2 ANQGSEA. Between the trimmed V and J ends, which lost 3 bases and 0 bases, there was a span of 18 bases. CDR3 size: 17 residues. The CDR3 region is CSVDNFGGISSYNEQFF. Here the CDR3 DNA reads TGCAGCGTTGATAACTTTGGCGGCATTAGCTCCTACAATGAGCAGTTCTTC.

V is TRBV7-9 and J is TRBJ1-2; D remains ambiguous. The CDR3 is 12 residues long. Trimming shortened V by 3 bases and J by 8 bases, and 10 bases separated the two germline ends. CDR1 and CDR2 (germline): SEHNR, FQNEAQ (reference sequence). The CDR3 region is CASSLSGSGYTF. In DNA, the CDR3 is TGTGCCAGCAGCTTGTCCGGGAGCGGCTACACCTTC.

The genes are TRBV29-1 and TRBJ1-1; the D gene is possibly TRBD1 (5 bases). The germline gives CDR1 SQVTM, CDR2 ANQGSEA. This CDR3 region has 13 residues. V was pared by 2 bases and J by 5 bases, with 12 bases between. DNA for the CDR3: TGCAGCGTTGAAAGCAGGGAGGCAACTGAAGCTTTCTTT. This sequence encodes CSVESREATEAFF. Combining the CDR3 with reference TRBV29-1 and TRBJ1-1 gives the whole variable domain SAVISQKPSRDICQRGTSLTIQCQVDSQVTMMFWYRQQPGQSLTLIATANQGSEATYESGFVIDKFPISRPNLTFSTLTVSNMSPEDSSIYLCSVESREATEAFFGQGTRLTVV.

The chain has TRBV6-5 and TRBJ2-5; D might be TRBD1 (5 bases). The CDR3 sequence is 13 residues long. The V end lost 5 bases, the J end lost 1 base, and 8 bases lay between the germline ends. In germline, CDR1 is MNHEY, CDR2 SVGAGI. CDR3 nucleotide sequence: TGTGCCAGCAGTAGACAGATCCAAGAGACCCAGTACTTC. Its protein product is CASSRQIQETQYF.

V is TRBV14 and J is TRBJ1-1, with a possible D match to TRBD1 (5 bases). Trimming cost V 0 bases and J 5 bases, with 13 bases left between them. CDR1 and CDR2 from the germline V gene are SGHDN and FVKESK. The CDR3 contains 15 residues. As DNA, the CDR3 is TGTGCCAGCAGCCAAGAGGTGGGAAGGGGAACTGAAGCTTTCTTT. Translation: CASSQEVGRGTEAFF.

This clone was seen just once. The CDR3: CASSPRGGLDYTEAFF. CDR3 coding DNA: TGTGCCAGTAGTCCGAGGGGGGGGTTGGATTACACTGAAGCTTTCTTT. The chain couples TRBV19 to TRBJ1-1, with D possibly matching TRBD1 (6 bases). CDR3 length: 16 amino acids. V gave up 5 bases and J gave up 3 bases, with 19 bases separating them. Germline V gene data show CDR1 as LNHDA and CDR2 as SQIVND (reference sequence).

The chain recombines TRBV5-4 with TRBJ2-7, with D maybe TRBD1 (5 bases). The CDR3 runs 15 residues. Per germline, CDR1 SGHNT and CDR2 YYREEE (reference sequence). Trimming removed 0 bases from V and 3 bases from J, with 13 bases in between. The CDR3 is CASSLEEWQGYEQYF. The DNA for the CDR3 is TGTGCCAGCAGCTTGGAAGAATGGCAGGGCTACGAGCAGTACTTC. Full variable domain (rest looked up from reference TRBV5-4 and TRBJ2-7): ETGVTQSPTHLIKTRGQQVTLRCSSQSGHNTVSWYQQALGQGPQFIFQYYREEENGRGNFPPRFSGLQFPNYSSELNVNALELDDSALYLCASSLEEWQGYEQYFGPGTRLTVT.

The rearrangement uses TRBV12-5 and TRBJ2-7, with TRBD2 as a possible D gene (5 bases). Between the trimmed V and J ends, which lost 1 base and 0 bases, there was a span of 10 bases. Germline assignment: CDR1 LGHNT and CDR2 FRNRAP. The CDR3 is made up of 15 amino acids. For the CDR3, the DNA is TGTGCTAGTGGTTTGGCCCTCCGGGACTCCTACGAGCAGTACTTC. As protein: CASGLALRDSYEQYF.

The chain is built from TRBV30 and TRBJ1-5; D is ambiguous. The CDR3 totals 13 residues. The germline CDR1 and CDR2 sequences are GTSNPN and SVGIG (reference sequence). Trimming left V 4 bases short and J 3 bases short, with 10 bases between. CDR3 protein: CAWTGNYNQPQHF. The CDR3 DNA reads TGTGCCTGGACCGGGAATTACAATCAGCCCCAGCATTTT.

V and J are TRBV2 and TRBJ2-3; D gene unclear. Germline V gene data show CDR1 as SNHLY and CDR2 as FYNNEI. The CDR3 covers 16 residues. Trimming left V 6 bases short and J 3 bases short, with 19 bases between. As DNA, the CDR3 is TGTGCCAGCAGCGCACTGTCCCCCCTTTCTACAGATACGCAGTATTTT. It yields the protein CASSALSPLSTDTQYF.

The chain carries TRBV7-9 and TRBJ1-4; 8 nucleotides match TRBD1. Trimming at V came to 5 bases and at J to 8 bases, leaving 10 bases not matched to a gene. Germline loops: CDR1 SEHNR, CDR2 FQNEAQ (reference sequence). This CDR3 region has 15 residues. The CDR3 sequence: CASSQGQGVGEKLFF. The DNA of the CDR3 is TGTGCCAGCAGCCAAGGACAGGGTGTTGGCGAAAAACTGTTTTTT.

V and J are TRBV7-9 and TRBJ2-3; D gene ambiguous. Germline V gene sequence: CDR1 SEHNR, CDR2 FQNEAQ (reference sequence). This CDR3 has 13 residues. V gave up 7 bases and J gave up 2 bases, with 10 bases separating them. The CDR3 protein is CASISLATDTQYF. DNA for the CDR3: TGTGCCAGCATCAGTCTGGCCACAGATACGCAGTATTTT.

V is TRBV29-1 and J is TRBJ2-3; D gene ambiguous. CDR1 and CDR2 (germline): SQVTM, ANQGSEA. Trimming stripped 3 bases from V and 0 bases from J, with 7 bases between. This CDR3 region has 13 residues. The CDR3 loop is CSVEETSTDTQYF. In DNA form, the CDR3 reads TGCAGCGTTGAGGAGACTAGCACAGATACGCAGTATTTT.

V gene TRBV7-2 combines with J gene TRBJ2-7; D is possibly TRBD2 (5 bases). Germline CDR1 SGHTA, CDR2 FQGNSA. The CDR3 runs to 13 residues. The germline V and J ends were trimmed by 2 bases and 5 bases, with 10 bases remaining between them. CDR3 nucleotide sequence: TGTGCCAGCAGCTTAATACGGCGGGACGAGCAGTACTTC. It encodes CASSLIRRDEQYF. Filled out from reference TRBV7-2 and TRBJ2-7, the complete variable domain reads GAGVSQSPSNKVTEKGKDVELRCDPISGHTALYWYRQSLGQGLEFLIYFQGNSAPDKSGLPSDRFSAERTGGSVSTLTIQRTQQEDSAVYLCASSLIRRDEQYFGPGTRLTVT.

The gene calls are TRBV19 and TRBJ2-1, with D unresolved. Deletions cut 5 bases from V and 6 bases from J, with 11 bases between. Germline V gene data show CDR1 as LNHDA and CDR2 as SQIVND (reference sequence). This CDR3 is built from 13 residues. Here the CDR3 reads CASSPSPSNEQFF. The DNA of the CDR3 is TGTGCCAGTAGTCCCTCTCCTAGCAATGAGCAGTTCTTC. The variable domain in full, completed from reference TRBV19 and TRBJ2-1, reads DGGITQSPKYLFRKEGQNVTLSCEQNLNHDAMYWYRQDPGQGLRLIYYSQIVNDFQKGDIAEGYSVSREKKESFPLTVTSAQKNPTAFYLCASSPSPSNEQFFGPGTRLTVL.

The CDR3, as DNA: TGTGCCAGCACCCCGGAGGGGGCAAATGGCTACACCTTC. This sequence encodes CASTPEGANGYTF. This chain uses TRBV9 with TRBJ1-2; 7 bases fit TRBD1. Germline V gene lookup returns CDR1 SGDLS and CDR2 YYNGEE. The CDR3 has 13 residues. J was trimmed by 6 bases and V by 6 bases; bases with no gene match: 8.